The clone carrying this TCR beta chain was seen many times. No antigen is known for it. TCRdb independently ran MiXCR on the reads; one entry per CDR3 protein. The repertoire has some 800,000 distinct CDR3 sequences, about 29% of them found once; the top ten carry around 14%. The data were taken from a study of T cell repertoires in cytomegalovirus infection. Study at large: The public TCR beta signatures pointed to both CMV infection and matching HLA type. Study findings and constraints: CMV-specific HLA-C-restricted TCR beta clonotypes dominated the ex vivo response.

V gave up 2 bases and J gave up 5 bases; unmatched junction bases: 5. Germline lookup yields CDR1 SGHVS and CDR2 FQNEAQ. The CDR3 extends over 15 amino acids. The sample consisted of cultured CD8+ T cells from PBMCs, taken from culture after CMV antigen stimulation. The receptor's source is a human donor in good health (CMV status not recorded). Some clones in this sample may be carry-over from other donors' samples. The chain recombines TRBV7-8 with TRBJ2-1; 8 nucleotides agree with TRBD2. In DNA form, the CDR3 reads TGTGCCAGCAGCTTATTCGGGGGGGCCAACAATGAGCAGTTCTTC. It encodes CASSLFGGANNEQFF.